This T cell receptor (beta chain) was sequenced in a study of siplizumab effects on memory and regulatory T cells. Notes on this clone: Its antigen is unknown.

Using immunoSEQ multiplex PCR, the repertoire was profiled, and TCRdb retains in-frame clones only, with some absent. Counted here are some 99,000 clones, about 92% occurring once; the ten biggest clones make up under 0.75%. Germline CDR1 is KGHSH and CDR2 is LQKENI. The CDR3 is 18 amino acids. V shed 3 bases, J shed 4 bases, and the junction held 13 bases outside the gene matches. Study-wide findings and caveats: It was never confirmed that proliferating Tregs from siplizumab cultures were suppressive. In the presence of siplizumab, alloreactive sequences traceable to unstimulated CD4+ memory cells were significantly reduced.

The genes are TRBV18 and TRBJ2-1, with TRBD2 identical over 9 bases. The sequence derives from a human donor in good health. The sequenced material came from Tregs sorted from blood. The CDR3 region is CASSPTAAIAGVYNEQFF. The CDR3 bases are TGTGCCAGCTCACCGACCGCGGCGATAGCGGGAGTTTACAATGAGCAGTTCTTC.